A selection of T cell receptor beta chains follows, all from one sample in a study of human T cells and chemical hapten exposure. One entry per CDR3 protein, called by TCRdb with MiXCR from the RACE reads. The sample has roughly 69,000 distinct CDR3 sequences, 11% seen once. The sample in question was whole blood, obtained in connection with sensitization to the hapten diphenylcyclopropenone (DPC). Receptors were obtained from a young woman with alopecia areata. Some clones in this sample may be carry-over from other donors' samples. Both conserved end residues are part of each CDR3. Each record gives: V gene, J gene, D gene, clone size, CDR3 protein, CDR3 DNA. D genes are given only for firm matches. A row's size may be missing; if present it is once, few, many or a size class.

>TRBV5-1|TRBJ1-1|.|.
CASSQQRLSPNTEAFF
TGCGCCAGCAGCCAGCAAAGGTTATCTCCGAACACTGAAGCTTTCTTT
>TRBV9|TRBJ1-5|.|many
CASSVRGDNQPQHF
TGTGCCAGCAGCGTAAGGGGAGACAATCAGCCCCAGCATTTT
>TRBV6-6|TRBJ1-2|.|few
CASRPRPANYGYTF
TGTGCCAGCAGACCCCGCCCCGCTAACTATGGCTACACCTTC
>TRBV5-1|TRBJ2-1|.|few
CASSAMYEQFF
TGCGCCAGCAGCGCCATGTATGAGCAGTTCTTC
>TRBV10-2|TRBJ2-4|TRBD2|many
CASSEGVAGGPGIQYF
TGCGCCAGCAGTGAGGGGGTAGCGGGAGGGCCGGGCATTCAGTACTTC
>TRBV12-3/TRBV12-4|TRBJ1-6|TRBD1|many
CASSVLWGQGSSPLHF
TGTGCCAGCAGTGTCCTCTGGGGACAGGGGAGTTCACCCCTCCACTTT
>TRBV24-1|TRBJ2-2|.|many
CAVEGVDTGELFF
TGTGCCGTCGAGGGGGTGGACACCGGGGAGCTGTTTTTT
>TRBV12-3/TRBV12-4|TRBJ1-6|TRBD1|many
CASSSPGTAYNSPLHF
TGTGCCAGCAGTTCCCCGGGGACAGCCTATAATTCACCCCTCCACTTT
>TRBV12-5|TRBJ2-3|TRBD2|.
CASGAGTSGRIADTQYF
TGTGCTAGTGGGGCCGGGACTAGCGGGAGGATCGCAGATACGCAGTATTTT
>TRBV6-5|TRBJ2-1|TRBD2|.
CASSSGVAGGYAHEQFF
TGTGCCAGCAGTTCTGGGGTAGCGGGGGGGTATGCCCATGAGCAGTTCTTC
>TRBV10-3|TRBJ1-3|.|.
CATRDASSGNTIYF
TGTGCCACCCGGGATGCCAGCTCTGGAAACACCATATATTTT
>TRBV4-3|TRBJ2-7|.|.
CASSQDLNPSNYEQYF
TGCGCCAGCAGCCAAGATCTAAACCCCTCCAACTACGAGCAGTACTTC
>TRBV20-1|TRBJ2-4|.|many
CSARGERAKNIQYF
TGCAGTGCTAGAGGGGAGAGGGCCAAAAACATTCAGTACTTC
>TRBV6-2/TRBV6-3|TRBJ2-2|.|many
CASSYQSTGELFF
TGTGCCAGCAGTTATCAGAGCACCGGGGAGCTGTTTTTT
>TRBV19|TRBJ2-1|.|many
CASSLSGAAYNEQFF
TGTGCCAGTAGTCTTTCAGGGGCCGCCTACAATGAGCAGTTCTTC
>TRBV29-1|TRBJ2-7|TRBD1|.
CSATGLSGEQYF
TGCAGCGCGACAGGGCTCTCGGGGGAGCAGTACTTC
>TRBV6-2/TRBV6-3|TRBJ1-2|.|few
CASSFGLSGYGYTF
TGTGCCAGCAGTTTCGGGCTCAGCGGCTATGGCTACACCTTC
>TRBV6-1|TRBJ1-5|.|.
CASSDGGAGNQPRHF
TGTGCCAGCAGTGACGGGGGGGCCGGCAATCAGCCCCGGCATTTT
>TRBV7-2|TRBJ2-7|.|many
CASSVRGSSSYEQYF
TGTGCCAGCAGCGTTCGGGGGTCGAGCTCCTACGAGCAGTACTTC
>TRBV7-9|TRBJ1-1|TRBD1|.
CASSPGTDTEAFF
TGTGCCAGCAGCCCCGGGACAGACACTGAAGCTTTCTTT
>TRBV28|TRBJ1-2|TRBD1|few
CASSSLHRGNAFYTF
TGTGCCAGCAGTTCCCTACACAGGGGGAATGCTTTCTACACCTTC
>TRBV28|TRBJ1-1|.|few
CASRPSGGGQNTEAFF
TGTGCCAGCAGGCCCAGTGGGGGGGGCCAGAACACTGAAGCTTTCTTT
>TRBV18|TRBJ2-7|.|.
CASSPPGPARGYEQYF
TGTGCCAGCTCACCACCGGGTCCAGCCAGAGGTTACGAGCAGTACTTC
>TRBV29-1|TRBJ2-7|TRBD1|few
CSAIPGQGAGEQYF
TGCAGCGCTATTCCTGGACAGGGGGCGGGGGAGCAGTACTTC
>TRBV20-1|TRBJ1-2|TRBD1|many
CSARTGGDYGYTF
TGCAGTGCTCGGACAGGGGGCGACTATGGCTACACCTTC
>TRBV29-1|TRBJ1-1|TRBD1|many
CSVEDLAGGSTEAFF
TGCAGCGTTGAAGATCTAGCAGGGGGAAGTACTGAAGCTTTCTTT
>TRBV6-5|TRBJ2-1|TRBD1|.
CASSFRYTGGRDHSDEQFF
TGTGCCAGCAGTTTTAGATACACAGGGGGAAGGGACCATTCAGATGAGCAGTTCTTC
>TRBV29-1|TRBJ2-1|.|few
CSGGQMNRADNEQFF
TGCAGCGGCGGACAGATGAACCGGGCTGACAATGAGCAGTTCTTC
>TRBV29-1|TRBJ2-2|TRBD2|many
CSVRGTSGGTGELFF
TGCAGCGTTAGAGGGACTAGCGGGGGGACCGGGGAGCTGTTTTTT
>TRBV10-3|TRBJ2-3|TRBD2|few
CAISGPPSGGGDTQYF
TGTGCCATCAGTGGCCCTCCTAGCGGGGGAGGGGATACGCAGTATTTT